This TCR beta chain originates from a study of blood T cell repertoires in COVID-19 (dated by TCRdb to 2019 to 2021). As for the study more broadly: The collaborator samples originated in the United States, Italy and Spain and spanned the acute and convalescent phases of COVID-19. Subjects who had been exposed to COVID-19, were actively infected with it, or had recovered from it provided the deeply sampled blood TCRbeta repertoires that made up the dataset. The material from the prospective study consisted of cDNA or gDNA derived from T cells, B-cell-depleted T cells, or PBMCs. The sample metadata nearly always contained a de-identified subject ID, COVID-19 status, age in years and sex. A freely available public database, intended as a resource for researchers studying the immune response to SARS-CoV-2, is where the repertoires were released. Where available, HLA class I and class II types were obtained from metadata supplied by the sample provider rather than from assay-based typing. The samples were drawn from the first 160 participants of the ongoing ImmuneRACE study and from 1,254 subjects provided by 6 global collaborators.

The germline V gene specifies ENHRY as CDR1 and SYGVKD as CDR2. The junction carries 16 bases between V and J, which are trimmed by 10 bases and 5 bases respectively. The CDR3 runs 13 residues from the cysteine to the phenylalanine. Left in the record is the CDR3 DNA by itself, 39 bases read in frame from the first base. The collaborating institutions used their own protocols to collect whole blood in K2EDTA tubes. For TCRbeta analysis, collaborators shipped samples in one of three forms: frozen whole blood, isolated PBMCs, or DNA extracted from either of those sample types. A note on this clone: Its antigen remains unidentified. No quality values exist for individual bases; no much larger clone is one base distant.

TCRbeta CDR3 regions were amplified from genomic DNA using the immunoSEQ Assay, a bias-controlled multiplex PCR. On the study's bioinformatics: The number of nucleated cells in each sample was estimated from the amplification of reference gene primers within the assay. Sequence reads were collapsed and filtered to measure the absolute abundance of every unique TCRbeta CDR3 rearrangement. For each sample, productive Simpson clonality was calculated as the square root of Simpson's diversity index over productive rearrangements. In its TCRdb copy, this immuneACCESS table keeps in-frame sequences only and misses some clones. Where compared with another copy, unresolved V genes explain less than half of these, and the others have no known cause. V and J calls plus clone size are reproduced from that table; the DNA served to infer D and trimming. Within this sample are around 200,000 clones, with around nine tenths of them counted one time only. The top ten constitute 2.7% of the sample.

What the work shows at the level of the full study, not this receptor alone: Clinical and demographic metadata were provided uncurated, with the amount varying by source and participant.

The TCR was taken from a man aged 40-49 years with active or convalescent COVID-19. Recombination connected TRBV10-3 to TRBJ2-3; the D segment could be TRBD2, given 5 matching bases. The sequenced material came from peripheral blood. The DNA is as follows: TGTGCCAGCGGGCGTAGCAAGGAAGATACGCAGTATTTT. This sequence encodes CASGRSKEDTQYF.